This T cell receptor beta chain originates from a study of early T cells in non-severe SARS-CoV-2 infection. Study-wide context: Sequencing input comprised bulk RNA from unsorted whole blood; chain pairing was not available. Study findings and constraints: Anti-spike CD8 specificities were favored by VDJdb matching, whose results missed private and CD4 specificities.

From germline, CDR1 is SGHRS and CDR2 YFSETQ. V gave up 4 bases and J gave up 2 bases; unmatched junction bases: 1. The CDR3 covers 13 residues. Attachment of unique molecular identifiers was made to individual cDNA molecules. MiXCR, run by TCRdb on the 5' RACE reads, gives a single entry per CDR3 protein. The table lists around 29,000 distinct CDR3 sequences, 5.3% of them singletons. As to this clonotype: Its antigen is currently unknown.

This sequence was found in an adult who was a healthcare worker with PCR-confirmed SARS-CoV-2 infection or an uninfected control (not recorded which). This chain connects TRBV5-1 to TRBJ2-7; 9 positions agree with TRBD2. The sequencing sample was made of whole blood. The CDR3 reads CASSRGRAYEQYF. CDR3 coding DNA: TGCGCCAGCAGCCGCGGGAGGGCCTACGAGCAGTACTTC.